Detailed here is one TCR beta chain. These data belong to a study of blood T cell repertoires in COVID-19. Study overall: Whether acute or convalescent, the COVID-19 samples came from the United States, Italy and Spain. Nucleic acid was either cDNA or gDNA, and it came from T cells, B-cell-depleted T cells, or PBMCs.

Per the original methods: Amplification with reference gene primers provided the estimates of nucleated cell counts. Produced via immunoSEQ multiplex PCR; TCRdb's table is partial and in-frame only. V, J and clone size derive from that table, while D and trimming were established from the DNA sequence. The sample lists some 96,000 clones; about 86% were seen once. V shed 6 bases and J shed 4 bases, with 13 bases lying between them. The length of the CDR3 is 15 residues. CDR1 MDHEN and CDR2 SYDVKM come from the germline V gene. Sequenced material: peripheral blood. The chain recombines TRBV28 with TRBJ1-6; D is possibly TRBD1 (5 bases). This clonotype was sampled from a man at least 80 years old with acute or convalescent COVID-19. The CDR3 DNA reads TGTGCCAGCAGCTACCGTGGGGGGTATAATTCACCCCTCCACTTT. The encoded protein is CASSYRGGYNSPLHF.